This is a list of T cell receptor beta chains from one sample in a study of type 1 and type 2 diabetes patients. TCRdb processed the multiplex PCR reads anew with MiXCR; each CDR3 protein has one entry. The sample lists around 300,000 distinct CDR3 sequences; roughly 48% were seen once. Specimen: peripheral blood mononuclear cells (PBMCs). All receptors come from a young man with type 2 diabetes. Both conserved end residues are part of each CDR3. Each record gives: D gene, V gene, clone size, J gene, CDR3 DNA, CDR3 protein. The D gene is left open where the match is weak. Size is stated for part of the rows, as once, few or many counts, or as a class when the clone is expanded.

TRBD1	TRBV20-1	NA	TRBJ2-3	TGCAGTGCTCGGACAGGGTTTCTTGCTAGCACAGATACGCAGTATTTT	CSARTGFLASTDTQYF
TRBD2	TRBV28	NA	TRBJ2-7	TGTGCCAGCAGCGAACGACGGGAGGTATCCGAGCAGTACTTC	CASSERREVSEQYF
NA	TRBV27	few	TRBJ2-7	TGTGCCAGCAGTTTATCGGCGAGGACCTCCTACGAGCAGTACTTC	CASSLSARTSYEQYF
NA	TRBV6-5	NA	TRBJ2-5	TGTGCCAGCAGTTCCACAGGAGGAATCGGACAGACCCAGTACTTC	CASSSTGGIGQTQYF
NA	TRBV6-2/TRBV6-3	NA	TRBJ2-7	TGTGCCAGCGGTTACACAGGGAGACCCTACGAGCAGTACTTC	CASGYTGRPYEQYF
NA	TRBV6-2/TRBV6-3	NA	TRBJ1-2	TGTGCCAGCGCGGCAAGCTATGGCTACACCTTC	CASAASYGYTF
NA	TRBV19	NA	TRBJ1-6	TGTGCCAGTAGTTCCCTCTCGACAGGTTCACCCCTCCACTTT	CASSSLSTGSPLHF
TRBD2	TRBV15	few	TRBJ2-3	TGTGCCACCAGCAGAGATAAGGTAGCGGGTCCCACAGATACGCAGTATTTT	CATSRDKVAGPTDTQYF
NA	TRBV19	few	TRBJ1-2	TGTGCCAGTAGTCAGGGACCCTATGGCTACACCTTC	CASSQGPYGYTF
TRBD1	TRBV6-4	NA	TRBJ1-1	TGTGCCAGCAGTGATGAGGGGGCCAACACTGAAGCTTTCTTC	CASSDEGANTEAFF
NA	TRBV28	NA	TRBJ2-3	TGTGCCAGCAAATTGACAGGCACAGATACGCAGTATTTT	CASKLTGTDTQYF
NA	TRBV12-3/TRBV12-4	NA	TRBJ1-4	TGTGCCAGCACCCACCGACCGGAGTCTAATGAAGAACTGTTTTTT	CASTHRPESNEELFF
TRBD1	TRBV2	NA	TRBJ2-3	TGTGCCATCAGCCCGACAGGGGGGGATACGCAGTATTTT	CAISPTGGDTQYF
NA	TRBV7-9	NA	TRBJ1-6	TGTGCCAGCAGCTCGGACCGGGACACGGGACTGGTAGGGTCACCCCTCCACTTT	CASSSDRDTGLVGSPLHF
NA	TRBV20-1	NA	TRBJ2-7	TGCAGTGCAAGCGGCGGAAGCTCCTACGAGCAGTACTTC	CSASGGSSYEQYF
NA	TRBV18	few	TRBJ1-1	TGTGCCAGCTCACCTACAATTACCAACACTGAAGCTTTCTTT	CASSPTITNTEAFF
NA	TRBV7-2	few	TRBJ2-1	TGTGCCAGCAGCTCCCTTACTCTATTCCGACTGGGTGAGCAGTTCTTC	CASSSLTLFRLGEQFF
NA	TRBV7-3	once	TRBJ2-3	TGTGCCAGCAGCCCCGAGGGGGGGAGCACAGATACGCAGTATTTT	CASSPEGGSTDTQYF
TRBD2	TRBV7-3	NA	TRBJ2-1	TGTGCCAGCAGCTTAGGTGGGGGGGAGGGAGGTGAGCAGTTCTTC	CASSLGGGEGGEQFF
NA	TRBV30	NA	TRBJ1-2	TGTGCCTGGCTCAGGGACATCTACTATGGCTACACCTTC	CAWLRDIYYGYTF
NA	TRBV6-4	few	TRBJ1-2	TGTGCCAGCAGTCTAGGGGGACAATCCTATGGCTACACCTTC	CASSLGGQSYGYTF
NA	TRBV2	many	TRBJ2-6	TGTGCCAGCAGTGTGTCGACCTCTGGGGCCAACGTCCTGACTTTC	CASSVSTSGANVLTF
NA	TRBV19	NA	TRBJ1-4	TGTGCCAGTAGCCTTATACAGGGAGTGCAAAAACTGTTTTTT	CASSLIQGVQKLFF